The present T cell receptor beta chain was sequenced within a study of regulatory T cells in long-lasting Graves disease. Germline V gene data show CDR1 as MNHNS and CDR2 as SASEGT. This CDR3 spans 16 amino acids. The germline V and J ends were trimmed by 6 bases and 3 bases, with 21 bases remaining between them. Time point noted: persistent/refractory GD, antithyroid drugs over 5 years with positive TRAb. PBMC RNA was the source of the TCR library. In building TCR beta libraries, iRepertoire HTBI primers were used together with Arm-PCR of CDR3 regions. TCRdb reanalysed the multiplex PCR reads using MiXCR and keeps one entry per CDR3 protein. The sample records some 280,000 distinct CDR3 sequences, around 21% being singletons.

The sequence derives from a female donor with Graves disease. The V and J genes are TRBV6-1 and TRBJ2-7; the D is unclear. The sequences come from peripheral blood mononuclear cells (PBMCs), collected when the disease was refractory, from a patient treated with antithyroid drugs. The CDR3 DNA is TGTGCCAGCAGCCGCTCTCCGGCACGTAGAATCTACGAGCAGTACTTC. This translates into CASSRSPARRIYEQYF.